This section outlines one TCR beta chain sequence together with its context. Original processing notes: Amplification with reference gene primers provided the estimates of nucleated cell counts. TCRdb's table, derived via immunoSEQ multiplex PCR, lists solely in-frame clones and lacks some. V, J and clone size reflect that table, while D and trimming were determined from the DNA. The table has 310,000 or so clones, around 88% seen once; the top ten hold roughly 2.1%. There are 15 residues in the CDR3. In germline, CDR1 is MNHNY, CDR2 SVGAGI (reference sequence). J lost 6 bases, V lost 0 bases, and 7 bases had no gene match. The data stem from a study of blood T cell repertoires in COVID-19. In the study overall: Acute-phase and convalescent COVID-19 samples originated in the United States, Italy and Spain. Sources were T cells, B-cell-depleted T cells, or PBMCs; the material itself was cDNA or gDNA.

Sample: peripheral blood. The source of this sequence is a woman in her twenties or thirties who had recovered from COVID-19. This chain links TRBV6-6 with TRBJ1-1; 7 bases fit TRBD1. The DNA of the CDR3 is TGTGCCAGCAGTTACTCGACAAGCAGGGGGGCTGAAGCTTTCTTT. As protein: CASSYSTSRGAEAFF.